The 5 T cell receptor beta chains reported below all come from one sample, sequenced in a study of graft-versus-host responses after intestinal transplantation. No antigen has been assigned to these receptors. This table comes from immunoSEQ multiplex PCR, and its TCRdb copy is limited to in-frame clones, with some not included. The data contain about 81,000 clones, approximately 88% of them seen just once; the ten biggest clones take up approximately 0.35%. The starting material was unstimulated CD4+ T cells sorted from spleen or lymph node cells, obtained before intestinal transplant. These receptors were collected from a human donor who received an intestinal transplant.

The CDR3 protein is CASSLFISDGYTF. CDR3 bases: TGTGCCAGCAGTTTATTCATATCAGATGGCTACACCTTC. The chain combines TRBV28 with TRBJ1-2; D remains unclear. The germline V gene encodes CDR1 MDHEN and CDR2 SYDVKM. This CDR3 spans 13 amino acids. Trimming removed 1 base at V and 6 bases at J, with 9 bases between.

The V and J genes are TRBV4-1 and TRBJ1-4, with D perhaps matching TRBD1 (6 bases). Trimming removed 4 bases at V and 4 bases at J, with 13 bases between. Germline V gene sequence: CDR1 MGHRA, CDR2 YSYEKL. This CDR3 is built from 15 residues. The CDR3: CASSPPDRYNEKLFF. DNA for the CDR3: TGCGCCAGCAGCCCACCGGACAGATATAATGAAAAACTGTTTTTT.

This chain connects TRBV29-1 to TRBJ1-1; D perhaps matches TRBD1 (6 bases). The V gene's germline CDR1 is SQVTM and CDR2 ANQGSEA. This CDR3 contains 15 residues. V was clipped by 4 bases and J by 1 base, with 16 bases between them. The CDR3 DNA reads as TGCAGCGTTGGTAACAGGGTTTTAACGAACACTGAAGCTTTCTTT. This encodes CSVGNRVLTNTEAFF.

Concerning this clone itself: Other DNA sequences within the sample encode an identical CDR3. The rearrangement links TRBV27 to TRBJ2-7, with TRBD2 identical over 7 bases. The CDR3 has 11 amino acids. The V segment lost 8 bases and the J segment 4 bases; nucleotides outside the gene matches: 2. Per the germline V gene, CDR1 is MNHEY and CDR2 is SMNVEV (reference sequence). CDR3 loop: CASGREYEQYF. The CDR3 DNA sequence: TGTGCCAGCGGGAGGGAATACGAGCAGTACTTC.

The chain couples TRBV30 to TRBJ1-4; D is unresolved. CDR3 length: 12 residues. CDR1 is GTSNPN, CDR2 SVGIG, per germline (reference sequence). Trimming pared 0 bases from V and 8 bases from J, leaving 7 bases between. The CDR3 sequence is CAWSVGGEKLFF. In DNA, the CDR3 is TGTGCCTGGAGTGTAGGAGGGGAAAAACTGTTTTTT.